The rows below give T cell receptor beta chains drawn from one sample of a study of blood T cell repertoires in COVID-19. Using immunoSEQ multiplex PCR, the repertoire was profiled, and TCRdb retains in-frame clones only, with some absent. Among roughly 75,000 clones, 65% to 85% were seen once, and the ten largest hold 9.5% to 15%. The sample was peripheral blood. The receptors derive from a man in his fifties or sixties with COVID-19, enrolled during active disease. Each CDR3 is given with its conserved first and last residue. A D gene is named only where the DNA matches it firmly. Clone size is shown for a subset of rows, as once, few, many or a class of expanded clone.

d_call,clone_size,v_call,j_call,cdr3_length,cdr3_aa,cdr3_nt
-,-,TRBV5-1,TRBJ2-1,15,CASSFPGGALAEQFF,TGCGCCAGCAGCTTCCCCGGTGGAGCGCTTGCTGAGCAGTTCTTC
-,-,TRBV11-2,TRBJ1-3,16,CASSLVRPSSGNTIYF,TGTGCCAGCAGCTTAGTCCGCCCGAGCTCTGGAAACACCATATATTTT
-,-,TRBV18,TRBJ1-1,13,CASSETGNTEAFF,TGTGCCAGCTCAGAGACGGGAAACACTGAAGCTTTCTTT
TRBD1,once,TRBV30,TRBJ1-6,15,CAWRTGSTHNSPLHF,TGTGCCTGGCGGACAGGGTCTACTCATAATTCACCCCTCCACTTT
-,-,TRBV5-1,TRBJ1-6,14,CASSLEGGNSPLHF,TGCGCCAGCAGCTTAGAGGGGGGGAATTCACCCCTCCACTTT
-,-,TRBV7-2,TRBJ1-5,14,CASSLAPREGPQHF,TGTGCCAGCAGCTTAGCTCCTCGGGAGGGGCCCCAGCATTTT
-,-,TRBV7-9,TRBJ1-1,16,CASSRQGPEGATEAFF,TGTGCCAGCAGCCGGCAGGGGCCCGAAGGGGCCACTGAAGCTTTCTTT
-,-,TRBV6-5,TRBJ2-2,16,CASSYLSAANTGELFF,TGTGCCAGCAGTTACCTGAGCGCCGCGAACACCGGGGAGCTGTTTTTT
-,-,TRBV28,TRBJ2-5,14,CASSPWTAQETQYF,TGTGCCAGCAGTCCGTGGACAGCCCAAGAGACCCAGTACTTC
TRBD2,-,TRBV10-3,TRBJ2-7,15,CATGTSGRSGSEQYF,TGTGCCACCGGGACTAGCGGGAGATCGGGAAGCGAGCAGTACTTC
TRBD1,-,TRBV6-1,TRBJ1-2,16,CASSESQGGFGYGYTF,TGTGCCAGCAGTGAGTCACAGGGGGGTTTTGGCTATGGCTACACCTTC
-,once,TRBV10-3,TRBJ2-2,15,CAISDYGEATGELFF,TGTGCCATCAGTGACTACGGAGAGGCCACCGGGGAGCTGTTTTTT
TRBD2,-,TRBV19,TRBJ2-5,15,CASSILAGGQETQYF,TGTGCCAGTAGTATTCTAGCGGGAGGCCAAGAGACCCAGTACTTC
TRBD1,-,TRBV2,TRBJ1-1,17,CASSALNRGSRNTEAFF,TGTGCCAGCAGTGCACTGAACAGGGGGAGTAGGAACACTGAAGCTTTCTTT
TRBD2,-,TRBV5-1,TRBJ2-6,17,CASSTTSGLSGANVLTF,TGCGCCAGCAGCACGACTAGCGGGCTCTCTGGGGCCAACGTCCTGACTTTC
-,once,TRBV19,TRBJ1-5,12,CATGVGGQPQHF,TGTGCCACTGGGGTCGGGGGTCAGCCCCAGCATTTT
-,-,TRBV19,TRBJ2-1,16,CASSIVGGISYNEQFF,TGTGCCAGTAGTATAGTGGGGGGAATATCCTACAATGAGCAGTTCTTC
TRBD2,many,TRBV7-9,TRBJ2-3,19,CASSPGTSGRDYRTDTQYF,TGTGCCAGCAGCCCCGGGACTAGCGGGAGAGATTATCGTACAGATACGCAGTATTTT
TRBD1,-,TRBV3-1/TRBV3-2,TRBJ1-1,14,CASRGTGGFTEAFF,TGTGCCAGCAGGGGGACAGGGGGATTCACTGAAGCTTTCTTT
-,-,TRBV6-5,TRBJ2-7,15,CASRPEAGGLVEQYF,TGTGCCAGCCGACCTGAGGCTGGGGGCTTGGTCGAGCAGTACTTC
-,once,TRBV30,TRBJ1-5,11,CAWSVSSAQHF,TGTGCCTGGAGTGTGTCTTCGGCCCAGCATTTT
-,-,TRBV5-6,TRBJ2-1,15,CASSSRSFSYNEQFF,TGTGCCAGCAGCTCGAGGAGCTTCTCCTACAATGAGCAGTTCTTC
-,-,TRBV7-8,TRBJ2-3,13,CASSSDGLDTQYF,TGTGCCAGCAGCTCCGACGGGTTAGATACGCAGTATTTT
-,-,TRBV12-3/TRBV12-4,TRBJ1-1,13,CASRRDPNTEAFF,TGTGCCAGCAGGAGGGATCCGAACACTGAAGCTTTCTTT
TRBD2,-,TRBV3-1/TRBV3-2,TRBJ2-5,15,CASSQGGLVRETQYF,TGTGCCAGCAGCCAAGGGGGACTAGTCAGGGAGACCCAGTACTTC
-,-,TRBV2,TRBJ1-5,14,CASSAVTADQPQHF,TGTGCCAGCAGTGCGGTCACCGCCGATCAGCCCCAGCATTTT
-,-,TRBV7-9,TRBJ1-1,14,CASSLGGQNTEAFF,TGTGCCAGCAGCTTAGGTGGGCAGAACACTGAAGCTTTCTTT
-,-,TRBV14,TRBJ1-2,16,CASSQERARGNYGYTF,TGTGCCAGCAGCCAAGAAAGGGCCCGGGGGAACTATGGCTACACCTTC
TRBD1,-,TRBV28,TRBJ1-2,16,CASSSQRAGGNYGYTF,TGTGCCAGCAGTTCGCAAAGGGCAGGGGGTAACTATGGCTACACCTTC
TRBD1,-,TRBV28,TRBJ2-7,14,CASSWDRGGYEQYF,TGTGCCAGCAGCTGGGACAGGGGGGGTTACGAGCAGTACTTC
TRBD1,-,TRBV6-2/TRBV6-3,TRBJ2-7,15,CASSDPGQVRYEQYF,TGTGCCAGCAGTGACCCGGGACAGGTCCGGTACGAGCAGTACTTC
TRBD1,once,TRBV10-3,TRBJ1-5,15,CAISGTGGVDQPQHF,TGTGCCATCAGTGGAACAGGGGGCGTCGATCAGCCCCAGCATTTT
-,-,TRBV27,TRBJ2-6,14,CASSFSVGANVLTF,TGTGCCAGCAGTTTTAGCGTCGGGGCCAACGTCCTGACTTTC
TRBD1,-,TRBV7-9,TRBJ2-7,15,CASSSGQAYSYEQYF,TGTGCCAGCAGCTCAGGACAGGCGTACTCCTACGAGCAGTACTTC
-,-,TRBV30,TRBJ1-1,14,CAWNPDSLNTEAFF,TGTGCCTGGAACCCCGACAGCTTGAACACTGAAGCTTTCTTT
-,-,TRBV2,TRBJ1-5,15,CASSVLGAADQPQHF,TGTGCCAGCAGTGTTCTGGGGGCAGCCGATCAGCCCCAGCATTTT